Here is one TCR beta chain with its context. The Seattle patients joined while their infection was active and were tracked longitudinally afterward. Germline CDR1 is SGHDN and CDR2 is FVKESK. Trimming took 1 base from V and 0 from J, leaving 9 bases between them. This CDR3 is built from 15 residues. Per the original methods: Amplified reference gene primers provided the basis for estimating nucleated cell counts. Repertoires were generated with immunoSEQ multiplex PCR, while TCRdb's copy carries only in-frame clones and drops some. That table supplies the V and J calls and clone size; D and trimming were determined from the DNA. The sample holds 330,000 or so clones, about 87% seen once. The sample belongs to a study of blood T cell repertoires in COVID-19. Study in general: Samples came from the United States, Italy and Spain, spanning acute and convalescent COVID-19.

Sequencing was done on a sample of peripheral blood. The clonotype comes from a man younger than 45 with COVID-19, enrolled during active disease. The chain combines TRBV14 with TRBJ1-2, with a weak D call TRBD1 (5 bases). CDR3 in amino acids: CASSQVAGPNYGYTF. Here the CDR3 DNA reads TGTGCCAGCAGCCAAGTTGCAGGGCCTAACTATGGCTACACCTTC.